This record looks at one TCR beta chain sequence and its context. As handled by the study authors: How many nucleated cells were present was estimated from reference gene primer amplification. This table comes from immunoSEQ multiplex PCR, and its TCRdb copy is limited to in-frame clones, with some not included. The V and J calls and clone size come from that table; D and trimming were worked out from the DNA. Here the sample spans about 120,000 clones, roughly 84% being singletons. The sample comes from a study of blood T cell repertoires in COVID-19. At the level of the study: Samples came from the United States, Italy and Spain, spanning acute and convalescent COVID-19. PBMCs, B-cell-depleted T cells, or T cells provided the cDNA or gDNA that made up the material.

CDR3 size: 15 residues. The V segment lost 7 bases and the J segment 8 bases; nucleotides outside the gene matches: 16. CDR1 is MNHEY and CDR2 is SVGAGI in the germline V gene. The chain uses TRBV6-5 and TRBJ1-1, with TRBD1 matching 7 bases. This TCR was sampled from a man between 60 and 75 years old with acute or convalescent COVID-19. The specimen was peripheral blood. The CDR3 sequence: CASTKDETGFFEAFF. CDR3 sequence (DNA): TGTGCCAGCACAAAAGACGAGACAGGGTTCTTCGAAGCTTTCTTT.